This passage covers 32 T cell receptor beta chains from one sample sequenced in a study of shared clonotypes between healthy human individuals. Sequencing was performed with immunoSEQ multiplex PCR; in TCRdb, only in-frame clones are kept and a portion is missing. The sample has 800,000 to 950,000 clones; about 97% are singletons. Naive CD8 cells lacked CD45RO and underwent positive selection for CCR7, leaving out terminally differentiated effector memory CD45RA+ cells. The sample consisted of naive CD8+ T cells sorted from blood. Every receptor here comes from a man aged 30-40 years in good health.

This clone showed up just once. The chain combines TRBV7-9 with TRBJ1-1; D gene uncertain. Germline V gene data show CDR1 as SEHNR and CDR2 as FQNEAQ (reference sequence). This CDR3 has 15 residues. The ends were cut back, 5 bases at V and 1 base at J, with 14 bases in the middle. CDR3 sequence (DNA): TGTGCCAGCAGCCTACGGAAAGGCACGAACACTGAAGCTTTCTTT. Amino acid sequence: CASSLRKGTNTEAFF.

Here the CDR3 reads CSVLLAVKNIQYF. The CDR3, as DNA: TGCAGCGTTTTACTAGCAGTCAAAAACATTCAGTACTTC. This rearrangement joins TRBV29-1 to TRBJ2-4; D is perhaps TRBD2 (6 bases). The CDR3 has 13 amino acids. Trimming cost V 5 bases and J 3 bases, with 11 bases left between them. CDR1 is SQVTM, CDR2 ANQGSEA, per germline.

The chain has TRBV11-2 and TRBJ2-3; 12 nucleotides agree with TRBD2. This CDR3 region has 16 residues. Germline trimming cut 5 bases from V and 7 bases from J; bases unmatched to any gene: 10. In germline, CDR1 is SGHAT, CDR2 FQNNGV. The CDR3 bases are TGTGCCAGCAGCCCCGCGACTAGCGGGAGAGGGTATACGCAGTATTTT. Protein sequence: CASSPATSGRGYTQYF.

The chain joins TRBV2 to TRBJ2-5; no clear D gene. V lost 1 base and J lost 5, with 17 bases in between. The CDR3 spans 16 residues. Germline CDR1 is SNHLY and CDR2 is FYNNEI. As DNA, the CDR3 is TGTGCCAGCAGTGAAGATGGAGTTTTGGGTGGGGAGACCCAGTACTTC. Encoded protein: CASSEDGVLGGETQYF.

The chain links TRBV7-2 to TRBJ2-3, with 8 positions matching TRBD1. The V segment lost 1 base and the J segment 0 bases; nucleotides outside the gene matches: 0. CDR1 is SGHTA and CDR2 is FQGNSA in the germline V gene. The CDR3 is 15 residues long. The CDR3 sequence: CASSLGTGSTDTQYF. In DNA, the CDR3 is TGTGCCAGCAGCTTAGGGACAGGGAGCACAGATACGCAGTATTTT. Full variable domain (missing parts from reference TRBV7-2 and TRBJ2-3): GAGVSQSPSNKVTEKGKDVELRCDPISGHTALYWYRQSLGQGLEFLIYFQGNSAPDKSGLPSDRFSAERTGGSVSTLTIQRTQQEDSAVYLCASSLGTGSTDTQYFGPGTRLTVL.

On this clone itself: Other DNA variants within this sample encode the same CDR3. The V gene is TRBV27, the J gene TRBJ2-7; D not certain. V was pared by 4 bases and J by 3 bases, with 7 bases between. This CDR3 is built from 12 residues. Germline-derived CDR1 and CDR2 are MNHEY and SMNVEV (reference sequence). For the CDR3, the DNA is TGTGCCAGCAGTTCCAATCTCTACGAGCAGTACTTC. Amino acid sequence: CASSSNLYEQYF.

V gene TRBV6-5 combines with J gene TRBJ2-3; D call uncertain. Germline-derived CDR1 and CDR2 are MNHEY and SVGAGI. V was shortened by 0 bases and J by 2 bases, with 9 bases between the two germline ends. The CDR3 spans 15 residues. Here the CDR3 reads CASSYSGPPTDTQYF. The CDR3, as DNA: TGTGCCAGCAGTTACTCCGGACCCCCCACAGATACGCAGTATTTT.

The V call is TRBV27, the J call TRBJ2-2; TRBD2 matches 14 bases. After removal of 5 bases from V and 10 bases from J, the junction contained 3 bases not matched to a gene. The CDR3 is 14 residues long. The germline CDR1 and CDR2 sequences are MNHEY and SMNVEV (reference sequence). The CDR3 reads CASSPGLAGVELFF. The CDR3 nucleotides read TGTGCCAGCAGTCCGGGACTAGCGGGAGTGGAGCTGTTTTTT.

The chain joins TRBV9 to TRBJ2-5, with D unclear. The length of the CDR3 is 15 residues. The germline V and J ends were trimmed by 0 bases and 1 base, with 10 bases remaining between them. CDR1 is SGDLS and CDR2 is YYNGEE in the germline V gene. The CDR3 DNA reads TGTGCCAGCAGCGTAGAAGGAGTACCCCAAGAGACCCAGTACTTC. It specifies CASSVEGVPQETQYF. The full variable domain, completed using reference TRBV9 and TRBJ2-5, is DSGVTQTPKHLITATGQRVTLRCSPRSGDLSVYWYQQSLDQGLQFLIQYYNGEERAKGNILERFSAQQFPDLHSELNLSSLELGDSALYFCASSVEGVPQETQYFGPGTRLLVL.

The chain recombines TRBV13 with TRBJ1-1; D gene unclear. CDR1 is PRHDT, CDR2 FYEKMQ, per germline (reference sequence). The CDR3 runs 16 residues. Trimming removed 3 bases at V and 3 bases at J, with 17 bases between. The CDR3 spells CASSFKSGGGDTEAFF. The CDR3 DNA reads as TGTGCCAGCAGCTTTAAATCAGGCGGCGGGGACACTGAAGCTTTCTTT.

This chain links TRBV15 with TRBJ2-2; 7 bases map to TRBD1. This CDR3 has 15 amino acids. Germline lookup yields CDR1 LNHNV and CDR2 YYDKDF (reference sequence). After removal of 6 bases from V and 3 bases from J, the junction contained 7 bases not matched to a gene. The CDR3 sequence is CATRSPGQYTGELFF. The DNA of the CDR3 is TGTGCCACCAGATCTCCGGGACAGTACACCGGGGAGCTGTTTTTT.

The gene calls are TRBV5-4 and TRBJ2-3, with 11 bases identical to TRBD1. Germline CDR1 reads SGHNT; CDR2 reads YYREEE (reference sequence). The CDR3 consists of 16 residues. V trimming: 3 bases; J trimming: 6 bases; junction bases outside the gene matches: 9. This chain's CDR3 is CASSSMPGQGGDTQYF. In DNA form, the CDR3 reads TGTGCCAGCAGCTCGATGCCGGGACAGGGGGGGGATACGCAGTATTTT.

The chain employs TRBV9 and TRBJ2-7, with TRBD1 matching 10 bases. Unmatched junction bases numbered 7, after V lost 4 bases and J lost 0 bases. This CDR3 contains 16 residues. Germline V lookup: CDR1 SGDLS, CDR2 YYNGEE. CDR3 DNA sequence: TGTGCCAGCAGCCGAACGGGACAGGGGCTCTCCTACGAGCAGTACTTC. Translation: CASSRTGQGLSYEQYF.

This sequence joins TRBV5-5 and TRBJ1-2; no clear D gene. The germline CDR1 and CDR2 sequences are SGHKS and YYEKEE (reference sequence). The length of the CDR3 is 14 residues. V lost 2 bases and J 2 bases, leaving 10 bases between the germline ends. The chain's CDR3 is CASSLKAPNYGYTF. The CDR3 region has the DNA TGTGCCAGCAGCTTAAAAGCGCCGAACTATGGCTACACCTTC.

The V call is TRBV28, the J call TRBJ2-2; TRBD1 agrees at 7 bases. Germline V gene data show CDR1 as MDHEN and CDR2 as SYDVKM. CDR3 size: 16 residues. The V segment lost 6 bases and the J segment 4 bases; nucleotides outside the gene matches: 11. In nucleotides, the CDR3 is TGTGCCAGCAGCCGTCGTGTAGGGGGCTCCACCGGGGAGCTGTTTTTT. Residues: CASSRRVGGSTGELFF.

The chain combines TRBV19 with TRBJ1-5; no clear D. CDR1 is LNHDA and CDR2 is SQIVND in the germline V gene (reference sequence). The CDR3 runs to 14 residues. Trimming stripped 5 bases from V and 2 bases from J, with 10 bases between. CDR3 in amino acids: CASSPDRGNQPQHF. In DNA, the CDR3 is TGTGCCAGTAGTCCGGACCGCGGCAATCAGCCCCAGCATTTT.

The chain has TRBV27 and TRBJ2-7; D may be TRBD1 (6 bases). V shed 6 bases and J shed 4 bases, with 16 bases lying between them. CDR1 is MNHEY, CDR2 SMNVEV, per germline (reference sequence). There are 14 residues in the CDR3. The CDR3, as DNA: TGTGCCAGCAGGAAAATCGGGACAAGATACGAGCAGTACTTC. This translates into CASRKIGTRYEQYF.

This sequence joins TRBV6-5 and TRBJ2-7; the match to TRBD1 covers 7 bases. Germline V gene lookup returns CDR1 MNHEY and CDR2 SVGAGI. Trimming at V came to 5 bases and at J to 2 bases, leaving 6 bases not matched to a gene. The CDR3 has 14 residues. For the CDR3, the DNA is TGTGCCAGCAGTCTGATACAGGGGACCTACGAGCAGTACTTC. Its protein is CASSLIQGTYEQYF.

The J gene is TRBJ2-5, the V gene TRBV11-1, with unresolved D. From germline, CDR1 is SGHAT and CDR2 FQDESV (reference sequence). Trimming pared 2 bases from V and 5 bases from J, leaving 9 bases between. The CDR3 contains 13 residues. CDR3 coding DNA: TGTGCCAGCAGCTTAACTTACCTGGAGACCCAGTACTTC. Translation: CASSLTYLETQYF.

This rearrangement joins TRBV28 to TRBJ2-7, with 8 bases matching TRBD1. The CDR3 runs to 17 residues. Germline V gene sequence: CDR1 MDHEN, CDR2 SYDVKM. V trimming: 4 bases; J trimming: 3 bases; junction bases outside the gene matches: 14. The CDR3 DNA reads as TGTGCCAGCAGTTCTTTAGCCGGGACAGGCGAGGTCTACGAGCAGTACTTC. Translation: CASSSLAGTGEVYEQYF.

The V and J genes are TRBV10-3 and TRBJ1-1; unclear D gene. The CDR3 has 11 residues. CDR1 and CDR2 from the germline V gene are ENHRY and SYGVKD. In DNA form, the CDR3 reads TGTGCAACGTCCCAGAACACTGAAGCTTTCTTT. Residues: CATSQNTEAFF.

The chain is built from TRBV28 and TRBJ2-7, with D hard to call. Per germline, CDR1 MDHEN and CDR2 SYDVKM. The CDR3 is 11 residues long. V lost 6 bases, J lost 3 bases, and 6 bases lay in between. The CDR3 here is CASSRFYEQYF. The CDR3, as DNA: TGTGCCAGCAGCCGGTTCTACGAGCAGTACTTC.

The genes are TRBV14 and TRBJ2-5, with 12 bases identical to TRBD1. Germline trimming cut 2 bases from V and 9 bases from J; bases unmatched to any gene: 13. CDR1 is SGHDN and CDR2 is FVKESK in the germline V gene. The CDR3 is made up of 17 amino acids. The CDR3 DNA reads TGTGCCAGCAGCCAATTTTCATGGGACAGGGGGCCCCCGTCCCAGTACTTC. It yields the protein CASSQFSWDRGPPSQYF.

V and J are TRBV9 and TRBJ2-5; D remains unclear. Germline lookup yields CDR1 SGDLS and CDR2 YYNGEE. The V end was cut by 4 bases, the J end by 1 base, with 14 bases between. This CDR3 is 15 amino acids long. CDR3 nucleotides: TGTGCCAGCAGCAGTGAAGGGAAGATCCAAGAGACCCAGTACTTC. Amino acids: CASSSEGKIQETQYF.

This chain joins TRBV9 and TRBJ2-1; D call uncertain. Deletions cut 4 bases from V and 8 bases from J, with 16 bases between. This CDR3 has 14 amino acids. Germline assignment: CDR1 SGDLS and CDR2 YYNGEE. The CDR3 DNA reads TGTGCCAGCAGCAACTTTATAGGCGACCATGAGCAGTTCTTC. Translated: CASSNFIGDHEQFF.

CDR3 in amino acids: CASSSALGYEQYF. CDR3 nucleotides: TGTGCCAGCAGTTCCGCCCTAGGTTACGAGCAGTACTTC. The rearrangement uses TRBV7-8 and TRBJ2-7; D is undetermined. Deletions cut 6 bases from V and 4 bases from J, with 13 bases between. The germline V gene has CDR1 SGHVS and CDR2 FQNEAQ. The CDR3 is 13 residues long.

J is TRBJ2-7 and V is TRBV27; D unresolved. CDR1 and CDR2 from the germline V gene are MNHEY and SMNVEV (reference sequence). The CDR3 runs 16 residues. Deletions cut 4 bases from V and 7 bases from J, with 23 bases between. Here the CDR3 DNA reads TGTGCCAGCAGTTCGGCCCTGGACCGGAAGGCGAGGGAGCAGTACTTC. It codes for CASSSALDRKAREQYF.

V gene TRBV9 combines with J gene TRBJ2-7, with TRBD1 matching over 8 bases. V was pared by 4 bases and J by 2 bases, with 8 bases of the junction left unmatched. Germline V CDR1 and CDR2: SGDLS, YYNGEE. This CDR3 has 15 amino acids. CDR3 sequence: CASSPGTGPTYEQYF. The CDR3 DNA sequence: TGTGCCAGCAGCCCGGGGACAGGACCGACCTACGAGCAGTACTTC.

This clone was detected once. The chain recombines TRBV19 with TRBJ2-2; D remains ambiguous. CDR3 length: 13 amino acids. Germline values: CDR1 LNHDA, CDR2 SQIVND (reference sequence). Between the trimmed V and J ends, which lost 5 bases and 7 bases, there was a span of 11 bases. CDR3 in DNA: TGTGCCAGTAGTTTTATGGGCGGCGGGGAGCTGTTTTTT. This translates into CASSFMGGGELFF.

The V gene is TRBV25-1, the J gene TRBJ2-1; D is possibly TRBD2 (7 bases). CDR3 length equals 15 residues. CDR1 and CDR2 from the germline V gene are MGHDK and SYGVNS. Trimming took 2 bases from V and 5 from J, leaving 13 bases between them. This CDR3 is CASSERVGGDNEQFF. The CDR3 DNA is TGTGCCAGCAGTGAACGGGTAGGGGGGGACAATGAGCAGTTCTTC.

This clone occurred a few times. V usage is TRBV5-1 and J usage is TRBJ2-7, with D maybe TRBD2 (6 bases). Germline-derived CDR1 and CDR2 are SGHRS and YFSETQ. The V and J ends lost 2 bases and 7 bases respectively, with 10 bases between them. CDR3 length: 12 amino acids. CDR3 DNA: TGCGCCAGCAGCTTCGGGAGCGATGAGCAGTACTTC. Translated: CASSFGSDEQYF. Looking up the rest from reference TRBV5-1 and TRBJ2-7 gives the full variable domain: KAGVTQTPRYLIKTRGQQVTLSCSPISGHRSVSWYQQTPGQGLQFLFEYFSETQRNKGNFPGRFSGRQFSNSRSEMNVSTLELGDSALYLCASSFGSDEQYFGPGTRLTVT.

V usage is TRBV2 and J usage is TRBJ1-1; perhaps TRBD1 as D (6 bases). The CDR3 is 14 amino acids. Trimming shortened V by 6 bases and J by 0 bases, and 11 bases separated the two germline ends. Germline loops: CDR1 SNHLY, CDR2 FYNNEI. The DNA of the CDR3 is TGTGCCAGCAGGGCAGGGGATTTGAACACTGAAGCTTTCTTT. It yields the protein CASRAGDLNTEAFF.